This T cell receptor beta chain was recovered during a study of blood T cell repertoires in COVID-19. Turning to the study itself: The United States, Italy and Spain supplied acute and convalescent COVID-19 samples. PBMCs, B-cell-depleted T cells, or T cells were the source of the cDNA or gDNA that made up the material.

This CDR3 is 13 amino acids long. The germline CDR1 and CDR2 sequences are SGHDN and FVKESK. The V end lost 4 bases, the J end lost 2 bases, and 7 bases lay between the germline ends. In the authors' workflow: Amplified reference gene primers provided the basis for estimating nucleated cell counts. Produced via immunoSEQ multiplex PCR; TCRdb's table is partial and in-frame only. That table supplies the V and J calls and clone size; D and trimming were determined from the DNA. Of about 150,000 clones listed, roughly nine tenths are singletons. The sample was peripheral blood. The V gene is TRBV14, the J gene TRBJ2-3, with no clear D. This receptor was identified in a man aged 60 to 69 with acute or convalescent COVID-19. The CDR3 sequence is CASSPYHTDTQYF. The CDR3 bases are TGTGCCAGCAGCCCCTATCACACAGATACGCAGTATTTT.